Shown below are 16 T cell receptor beta chains from a single sample sequenced in a study of cytomegalovirus exposure and HLA in healthy donors. The PCR used 60 Vbeta and 13 Jbeta primers. Only in-frame clones appear in the TCRdb table, and some are missing; sequencing was by immunoSEQ multiplex PCR. The sample holds 120,000 or so clones, about 81% seen once. The sample comprised PBMCs. Receptors originate from a man aged 40-49 years in good health and CMV-seronegative.

A few counts support this clone. The V call is TRBV13, the J call TRBJ2-3; D perhaps matches TRBD2 (6 bases). Deletions cut 0 bases from V and 5 bases from J, with 15 bases between. The CDR3 loop spans 16 amino acids. Germline V lookup: CDR1 PRHDT, CDR2 FYEKMQ (reference sequence). In DNA, the CDR3 is TGTGCCAGCAGCTTAGGCAGAACGGGAGTTTTAGATACGCAGTATTTT. Residues: CASSLGRTGVLDTQYF.

This clone was picked up one time. The CDR3 sequence: CASSVLDRAYEQYF. The CDR3 DNA sequence: TGTGCCAGTAGTGTCCTTGACAGGGCATACGAGCAGTACTTC. V usage is TRBV19 and J usage is TRBJ2-7; 7 bases fit TRBD1. Per the germline V gene, CDR1 is LNHDA and CDR2 is SQIVND (reference sequence). The ends lost 5 bases at V and 4 bases at J; junction bases unmatched: 8. This CDR3 has 14 amino acids.

A word on this clone: This specimen includes other DNA sequences encoding the same CDR3. The rearrangement joins TRBV5-1 to TRBJ2-5; 10 bases match TRBD1. Trimming took 0 bases from V and 5 from J; bases not matched to a gene: 4. Per the germline V gene, CDR1 is SGHRS and CDR2 is YFSETQ. This CDR3 has 15 residues. CDR3 sequence (DNA): TGCGCCAGCAGCTTGGACCGGGACAGGGGTGAGACCCAGTACTTC. Translated, it gives CASSLDRDRGETQYF. The full variable domain, its missing parts supplied by reference TRBV5-1 and TRBJ2-5, is KAGVTQTPRYLIKTRGQQVTLSCSPISGHRSVSWYQQTPGQGLQFLFEYFSETQRNKGNFPGRFSGRQFSNSRSEMNVSTLELGDSALYLCASSLDRDRGETQYFGPGTRLLVL.

The rearrangement joins TRBV5-1 to TRBJ1-1; D call uncertain. V was cut by 0 bases and J by 0 bases, with 18 bases left in between. Germline lookup yields CDR1 SGHRS and CDR2 YFSETQ. The CDR3 spans 18 residues. CDR3 sequence (DNA): TGCGCCAGCAGCTTGGGTTCTGAGTTTGGTGGTATGAACACTGAAGCTTTCTTT. It codes for CASSLGSEFGGMNTEAFF.

The rearrangement uses TRBV5-1 and TRBJ2-7; the match to TRBD2 covers 9 bases. V dropped 4 bases and J dropped 3; count of bases not matched to a gene: 11. The V gene's germline CDR1 is SGHRS and CDR2 YFSETQ. The CDR3 covers 16 residues. The CDR3 protein is CASSGPSGGFGYEQYF. CDR3 in DNA: TGCGCCAGCAGCGGGCCAAGCGGGGGGTTTGGCTACGAGCAGTACTTC.

The chain has TRBV7-3 and TRBJ1-1; the D gene is possibly TRBD1 (5 bases). V was clipped by 2 bases and J by 3 bases, with 7 bases between them. The CDR3 has 13 amino acids. Germline V gene sequence: CDR1 SGHTA, CDR2 FQGTGA. The CDR3 DNA is TGTGCCAGCAGCTTATCAGGGTACACTGAAGCTTTCTTT. Protein product: CASSLSGYTEAFF.

The chain has TRBV7-9 and TRBJ1-3; perhaps TRBD1 as D (5 bases). Germline V gene data show CDR1 as SEHNR and CDR2 as FQNEAQ (reference sequence). The ends were cut back, 1 base at V and 3 bases at J, with 10 bases in the middle. The CDR3 has 15 residues. The CDR3 bases are TGTGCCAGCAGCTTAGATGCAGGGCATGGAAACACCATATATTTT. Translated, it gives CASSLDAGHGNTIYF.

This rearrangement joins TRBV5-5 to TRBJ2-7; 9 nucleotides match TRBD2. This CDR3 is 15 amino acids long. Germline CDR1 reads SGHKS; CDR2 reads YYEKEE (reference sequence). The V and J ends lost 3 bases and 6 bases, in that order; junction bases with no gene match: 10. The chain's CDR3 is CASSSSGGRTAEQYF. The CDR3 DNA reads as TGTGCCAGCAGCTCCAGCGGGGGGCGCACGGCCGAGCAGTACTTC.

The gene calls are TRBV28 and TRBJ1-5; D is perhaps TRBD1 (5 bases). The CDR3 extends over 16 amino acids. In germline, CDR1 is MDHEN, CDR2 SYDVKM. V gave up 1 base and J gave up 1 base, with 11 bases separating them. The CDR3 protein is CASSLFWGGSNQPQHF. As DNA, the CDR3 is TGTGCCAGCAGTTTATTTTGGGGGGGGAGCAATCAGCCCCAGCATTTT.

V gene TRBV7-9 combines with J gene TRBJ2-7; D is possibly TRBD1 (6 bases). CDR3 length: 15 residues. V was cut by 4 bases and J by 3 bases, with 16 bases left in between. The germline V gene encodes CDR1 SEHNR and CDR2 FQNEAQ (reference sequence). CDR3 bases: TGTGCCAGCAGCTGGTCAGGGGATGCGGGCTACGAGCAGTACTTC. Its protein product is CASSWSGDAGYEQYF.

V is TRBV2 and J is TRBJ2-3; 12 nucleotides match TRBD2. The junction had 9 bases not matched to a gene; V was cut back by 6 bases and J by 8 bases. The CDR3 loop spans 15 amino acids. CDR1 and CDR2 from the germline V gene are SNHLY and FYNNEI. CDR3 nucleotides: TGTGCCAGCAGACCGACTAGCGGGGGTGGTTCTACGCAGTATTTT. Residues: CASRPTSGGGSTQYF.

Comments on this clone: In the same sample, other DNA sequences code for this CDR3. The chain couples TRBV30 to TRBJ2-6; D may be TRBD2 (5 bases). The CDR3 consists of 14 residues. The germline V and J ends were trimmed by 4 bases and 2 bases, with 9 bases remaining between them. Germline V gives CDR1 GTSNPN, CDR2 SVGIG (reference sequence). The CDR3: CAWTRDTGANVLTF. In nucleotides, the CDR3 is TGTGCCTGGACCCGGGATACTGGGGCCAACGTCCTGACTTTC. The complete variable domain, with remaining parts taken from reference TRBV30 and TRBJ2-6, reads SQTIHQWPATLVQPVGSPLSLECTVEGTSNPNLYWYRQAAGRGLQLLFYSVGIGQISSEVPQNLSASRPQDRQFILSSKKLLLSDSGFYLCAWTRDTGANVLTFGAGSRLTVL.

The chain employs TRBV6-1 and TRBJ1-1; possible D gene TRBD1, 5 bases. Germline loops: CDR1 MNHNS, CDR2 SASEGT. The ends were cut back, 4 bases at V and 7 bases at J, with 13 bases in the middle. The CDR3 has 13 residues. CDR3 region: CASSAYGGVEAFF. CDR3 in DNA: TGTGCCAGCAGTGCCTACGGGGGTGTTGAAGCTTTCTTT.

CDR3 loop: CASSPRLGQGLISYEQYF. The DNA for the CDR3 is TGTGCCAGCAGCCCCCGATTAGGACAGGGGCTGATATCCTACGAGCAGTACTTC. The chain employs TRBV21-1 and TRBJ2-7; TRBD1, the table's D call, was not compared with the DNA. TRBV21-1 is listed as a pseudogene. This CDR3 is 18 amino acids long.

The chain couples TRBV28 to TRBJ2-7, with D possibly TRBD2 on 6 matching bases. Trimming shortened V by 2 bases and J by 9 bases, and 17 bases separated the two germline ends. The CDR3 spans 14 residues. Germline CDR1 and CDR2: MDHEN and SYDVKM. The CDR3 DNA reads TGTGCCAGCAGTTTACAGCCAGGGAGGAAGTTGCAGTACTTC. It specifies CASSLQPGRKLQYF. The variable domain in full, with the rest retrieved from reference TRBV28 and TRBJ2-7, is DVKVTQSSRYLVKRTGEKVFLECVQDMDHENMFWYRQDPGLGLRLIYFSYDVKMKEKGDIPEGYSVSREKKERFSLILESASTNQTSMYLCASSLQPGRKLQYFGPGTRLTVT.

This clone was observed a few times. This sequence joins TRBV28 and TRBJ2-3, with 11 bases lining up with TRBD2. Losses at the gene ends were 2 bases for V and 6 bases for J; bases not matched to a gene: 4. This CDR3 comprises 15 residues. Germline V gene lookup returns CDR1 MDHEN and CDR2 SYDVKM. This CDR3 reads CASSLVAGGLDTQYF. Written as DNA, the CDR3 is TGTGCCAGCAGTTTAGTAGCGGGAGGGCTGGATACGCAGTATTTT. The variable domain in full, completed from reference TRBV28 and TRBJ2-3, reads DVKVTQSSRYLVKRTGEKVFLECVQDMDHENMFWYRQDPGLGLRLIYFSYDVKMKEKGDIPEGYSVSREKKERFSLILESASTNQTSMYLCASSLVAGGLDTQYFGPGTRLTVL.